This T cell receptor beta chain stems from a study of T cells in Graves' hyperthyroidism and ophthalmopathy. The germline V gene encodes CDR1 SEHNR and CDR2 FQNEAQ (reference sequence). V lost 5 bases and J lost 1, with 14 bases in between. The CDR3 extends over 15 amino acids. What was amplified from RNA transcripts were TCR beta CDR3 regions. The TCR CDR3 first-round RT-PCR relied on the HTBI primer set. TCRdb reprocessed the multiplex PCR reads with MiXCR, giving one entry per CDR3 protein. This table holds some 690,000 distinct CDR3 sequences, 17% found once. Concerning this clonotype itself: What it binds is not known.

Study-wide findings and caveats: The majority of expanded thyroid clonotypes above 0.001 also appeared in blood.

This receptor was obtained from a man aged 50-59 years with Graves' hyperthyroidism. The sequenced sample was blood. The rearrangement joins TRBV7-9 to TRBJ1-1, with D maybe TRBD1 (6 bases). The CDR3 spells CASSQGGQQNTEAFF. The CDR3 DNA is TGTGCCAGCAGCCAAGGGGGACAACAGAACACTGAAGCTTTCTTT.